These 9 T cell receptor beta chains were all obtained from the same sample, sequenced in a study of T-cell memory formation after mild COVID-19. MiXCR, applied by TCRdb to the 5' RACE reads, yields one record per CDR3 protein. This table holds roughly 200,000 distinct CDR3 sequences, about 17% found once. The sample consisted of PBMCs or a T cell subset sorted from them (not recorded which). Source of these receptors: an adult woman who had mild COVID-19 (a few samples of this study predate the infection). Cell type and time point are not known.

The chain links TRBV6-6 to TRBJ2-2; the D gene is possibly TRBD1 (7 bases). Looked up from germline, CDR1 is MNHNY and CDR2 is SVGAGI (reference sequence). The ends were cut back, 2 bases at V and 4 bases at J, with 11 bases in the middle. The CDR3 runs 15 residues. The CDR3 here is CASSYRQGGTGELFF. In DNA, the CDR3 is TGTGCCAGCAGTTACAGACAGGGAGGCACCGGGGAGCTGTTTTTT.

This clonotype was detected a few times. The J gene is TRBJ2-5, the V gene TRBV2; TRBD1 is a possible D gene (6 bases). CDR3 size: 14 residues. Germline values: CDR1 SNHLY, CDR2 FYNNEI. Trimming removed 5 bases from V and 0 bases from J, with 10 bases in between. Written as DNA, the CDR3 is TGTGCCAGCAGTCTAGGGGGATACCAAGAGACCCAGTACTTC. It translates to CASSLGGYQETQYF.

This clonotype was counted between two and nine times. The chain combines TRBV14 with TRBJ2-1; D unclear. V was shortened by 4 bases and J by 9 bases, with 16 bases between the two germline ends. This CDR3 has 14 residues. Per the germline V gene, CDR1 is SGHDN and CDR2 is FVKESK. CDR3 nucleotides: TGTGCCAGCAGCCCTCTTGACGTCGCTGGTGAGCAGTTCTTC. This translates into CASSPLDVAGEQFF.

This clonotype was picked up a small number of times. The chain is built from TRBV7-2 and TRBJ2-5; D remains unclear. Germline CDR1 SGHTA, CDR2 FQGNSA. Between the trimmed V and J ends, which lost 5 bases and 2 bases, there was a span of 9 bases. The CDR3 length is 13 residues. CDR3 region: CASSNGLQETQYF. The CDR3 DNA is TGTGCCAGCAGCAATGGTTTGCAAGAGACCCAGTACTTC.

The CDR3, as DNA: TGTGCCAGCAGCCATCCTTCGACAGGGGGCGCGGGAAATTCACCCCTCCACTTT. Residues: CASSHPSTGGAGNSPLHF. The rearrangement uses TRBV7-9 and TRBJ1-6; 10 positions agree with TRBD1. The V segment lost 5 bases and the J segment 7 bases; nucleotides outside the gene matches: 14. Germline V CDR1 and CDR2: SEHNR, FQNEAQ (reference sequence). The CDR3 runs 18 residues. Together with reference TRBV7-9 and TRBJ1-6, the CDR3 gives the full variable domain: DTGVSQNPRHKITKRGQNVTFRCDPISEHNRLYWYRQTLGQGPEFLTYFQNEAQLEKSRLLSDRFSAERPKGSFSTLEIQRTEQGDSAMYLCASSHPSTGGAGNSPLHFGNGTRLTVT.

In this sample, this clonotype turned up once. One end of the junction does not line up with germline, which may come from a read error. This rearrangement joins TRBV7-2 to TRBJ2-5; 10 bases line up with TRBD2. Germline values: CDR1 SGHTA, CDR2 FQGNSA. This CDR3 region has 18 residues. The CDR3: CASSFRRRTSGPQETQYF. DNA for the CDR3: TGTGCAAGCAGCTTTCGGAGACGGACTAGCGGCCCTCAAGAGACCCAGTACTTC. Using reference TRBV7-2 and TRBJ2-5 for the parts outside the CDR3, the full variable domain is GAGVSQSPSNKVTEKGKDVELRCDPISGHTALYWYRQSLGQGLEFLIYFQGNSAPDKSGLPSDRFSAERTGGSVSTLTIQRTQQEDSAVYLCASSFRRRTSGPQETQYFGPGTRLLVL.

This chain uses TRBV24-1 with TRBJ2-1; weak D call: TRBD1 (6 bases). The ends were cut back, 2 bases at V and 0 bases at J, with 10 bases in the middle. The germline V gene has CDR1 KGHDR and CDR2 SFDVKD. The CDR3 is 16 residues long. The CDR3 spells CATSDWGPSSYNEQFF. In nucleotides, the CDR3 is TGTGCCACCAGTGATTGGGGGCCGAGCTCCTACAATGAGCAGTTCTTC.

This clonotype has only a few counts. The V call is TRBV7-9, the J call TRBJ2-1, with 12 bases that match TRBD2. V was clipped by 0 bases and J by 4 bases; unmatched bases: 19. The CDR3 is made up of 22 amino acids. Germline-derived CDR1 and CDR2 are SEHNR and FQNEAQ (reference sequence). The CDR3 loop reads CASSLALRRGLAGGPGYNEQFF. DNA for the CDR3: TGTGCCAGCAGCTTAGCCCTGAGGAGAGGTCTAGCGGGAGGGCCGGGGTACAATGAGCAGTTCTTC.

The table lists this clonotype with a few counts. CDR3 DNA sequence: TGTGCCAGCAGCCCCGGGACCGAGGTGATGAACACTGAAGCTTTCTTT. Protein product: CASSPGTEVMNTEAFF. The chain carries TRBV3-1 and TRBJ1-1; tentatively, D is TRBD1 (5 bases). This CDR3 has 16 amino acids. Germline CDR1 LGHDT, CDR2 YNNKEL (reference sequence). The germline V and J ends were trimmed by 4 bases and 0 bases, with 15 bases remaining between them. Together with reference TRBV3-1 and TRBJ1-1, the CDR3 gives the full variable domain: DTAVSQTPKYLVTQMGNDKSIKCEQNLGHDTMYWYKQDSKKFLKIMFSYNNKELIINETVPNRFSPKSPDKAHLNLHINSLELGDSAVYFCASSPGTEVMNTEAFFGQGTRLTVV.